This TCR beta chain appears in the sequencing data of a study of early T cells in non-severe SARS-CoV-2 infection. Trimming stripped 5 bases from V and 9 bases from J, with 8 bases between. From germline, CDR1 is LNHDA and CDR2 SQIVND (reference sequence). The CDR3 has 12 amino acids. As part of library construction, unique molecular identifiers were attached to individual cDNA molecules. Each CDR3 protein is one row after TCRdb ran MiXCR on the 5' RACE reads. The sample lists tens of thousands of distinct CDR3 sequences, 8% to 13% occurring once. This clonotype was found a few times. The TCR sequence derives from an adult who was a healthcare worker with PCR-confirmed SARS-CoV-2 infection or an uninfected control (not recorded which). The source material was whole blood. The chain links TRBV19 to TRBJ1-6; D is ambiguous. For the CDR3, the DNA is TGTGCCAGTAGTGATCTGGGTTCACCCCTCCACTTT. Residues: CASSDLGSPLHF.